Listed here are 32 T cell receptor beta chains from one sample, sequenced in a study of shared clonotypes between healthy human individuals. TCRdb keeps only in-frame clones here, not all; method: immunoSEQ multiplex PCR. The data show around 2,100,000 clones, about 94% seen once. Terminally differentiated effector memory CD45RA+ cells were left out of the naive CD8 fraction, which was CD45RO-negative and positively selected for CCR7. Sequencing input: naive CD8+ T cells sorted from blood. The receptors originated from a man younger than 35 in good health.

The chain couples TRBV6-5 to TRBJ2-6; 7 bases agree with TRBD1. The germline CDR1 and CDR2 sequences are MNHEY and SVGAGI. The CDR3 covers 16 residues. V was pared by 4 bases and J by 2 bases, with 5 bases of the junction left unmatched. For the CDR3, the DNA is TGTGCCAGCAGTTTCCGACAGGGAACTGGGGCCAACGTCCTGACTTTC. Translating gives CASSFRQGTGANVLTF.

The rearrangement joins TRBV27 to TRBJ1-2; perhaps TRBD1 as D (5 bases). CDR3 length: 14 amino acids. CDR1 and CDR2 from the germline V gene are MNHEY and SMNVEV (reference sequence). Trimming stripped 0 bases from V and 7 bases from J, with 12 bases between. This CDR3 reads CASSLSFTGGGYTF. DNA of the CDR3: TGTGCCAGCAGTTTATCGTTTACAGGAGGTGGCTACACCTTC.

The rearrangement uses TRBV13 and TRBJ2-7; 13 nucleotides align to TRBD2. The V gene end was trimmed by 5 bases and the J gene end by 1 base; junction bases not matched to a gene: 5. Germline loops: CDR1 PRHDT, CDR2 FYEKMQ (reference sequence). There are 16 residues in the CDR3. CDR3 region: CASSGTSGVGSYEQYF. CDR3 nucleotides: TGTGCCAGCAGCGGGACTAGCGGGGTTGGGTCCTACGAGCAGTACTTC.

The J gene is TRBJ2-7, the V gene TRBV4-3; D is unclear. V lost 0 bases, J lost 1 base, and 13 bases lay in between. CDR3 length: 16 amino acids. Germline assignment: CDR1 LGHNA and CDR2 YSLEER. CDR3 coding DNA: TGCGCCAGCAGCCAAGAGGGTCACTTAGAATCCTACGAGCAGTACTTC. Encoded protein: CASSQEGHLESYEQYF.

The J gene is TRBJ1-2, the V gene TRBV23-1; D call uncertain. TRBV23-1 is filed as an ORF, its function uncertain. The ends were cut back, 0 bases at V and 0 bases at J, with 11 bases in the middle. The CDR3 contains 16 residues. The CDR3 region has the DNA TGCGCCAGCAGTCAATCTGGGCCCGAATCTAACTATGGCTACACCTTC. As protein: CASSQSGPESNYGYTF.

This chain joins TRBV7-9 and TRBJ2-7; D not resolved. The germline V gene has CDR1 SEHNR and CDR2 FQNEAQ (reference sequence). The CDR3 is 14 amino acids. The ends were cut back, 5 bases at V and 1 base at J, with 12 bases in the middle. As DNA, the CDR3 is TGTGCCAGCAGCCCCCCACAGCAATCCTACGAGCAGTACTTC. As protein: CASSPPQQSYEQYF. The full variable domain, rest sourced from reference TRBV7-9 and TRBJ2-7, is DTGVSQNPRHKITKRGQNVTFRCDPISEHNRLYWYRQTLGQGPEFLTYFQNEAQLEKSRLLSDRFSAERPKGSFSTLEIQRTEQGDSAMYLCASSPPQQSYEQYFGPGTRLTVT.

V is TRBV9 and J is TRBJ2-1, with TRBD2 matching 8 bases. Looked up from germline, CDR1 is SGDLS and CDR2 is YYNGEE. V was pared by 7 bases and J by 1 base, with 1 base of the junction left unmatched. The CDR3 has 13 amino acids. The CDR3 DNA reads TGTGCCAGCGCTAGCGGGTCCTACAATGAGCAGTTCTTC. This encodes CASASGSYNEQFF.

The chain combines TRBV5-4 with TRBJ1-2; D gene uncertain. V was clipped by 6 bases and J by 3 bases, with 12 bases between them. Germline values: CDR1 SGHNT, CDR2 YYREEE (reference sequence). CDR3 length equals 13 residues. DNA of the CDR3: TGTGCCAGCACCGCTGGGGAGGACTATGGCTACACCTTC. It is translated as CASTAGEDYGYTF.

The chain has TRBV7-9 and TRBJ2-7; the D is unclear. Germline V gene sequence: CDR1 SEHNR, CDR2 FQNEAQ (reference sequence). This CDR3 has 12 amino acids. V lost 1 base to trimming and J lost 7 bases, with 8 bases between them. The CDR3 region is CASSLVAQEQYF. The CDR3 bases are TGTGCCAGCAGCTTAGTAGCCCAGGAGCAGTACTTC.

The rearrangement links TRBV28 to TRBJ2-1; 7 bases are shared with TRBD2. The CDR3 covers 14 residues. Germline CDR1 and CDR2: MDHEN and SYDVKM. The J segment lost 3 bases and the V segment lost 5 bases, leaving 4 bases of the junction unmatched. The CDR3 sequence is CASSLAENYNEQFF. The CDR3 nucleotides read TGTGCCAGCAGTCTAGCGGAGAACTACAATGAGCAGTTCTTC.

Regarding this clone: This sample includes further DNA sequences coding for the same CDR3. CDR3 sequence (DNA): TGTGCCAGCAGTAAGGGGAATGAGCAGTTCTTC. Residues: CASSKGNEQFF. V is TRBV27 and J is TRBJ2-1; TRBD1 is a possible D gene (5 bases). Looked up from germline, CDR1 is MNHEY and CDR2 is SMNVEV (reference sequence). The CDR3 is 11 amino acids. The germline V and J ends were trimmed by 5 bases and 7 bases, with 6 bases remaining between them.

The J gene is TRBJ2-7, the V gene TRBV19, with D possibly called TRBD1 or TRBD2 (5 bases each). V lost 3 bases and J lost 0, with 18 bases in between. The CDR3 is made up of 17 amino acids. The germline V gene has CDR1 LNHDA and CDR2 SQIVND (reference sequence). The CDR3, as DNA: TGTGCCAGTAGTATGTTACCCGGGACGGGGAGCTCCTACGAGCAGTACTTC. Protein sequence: CASSMLPGTGSSYEQYF.

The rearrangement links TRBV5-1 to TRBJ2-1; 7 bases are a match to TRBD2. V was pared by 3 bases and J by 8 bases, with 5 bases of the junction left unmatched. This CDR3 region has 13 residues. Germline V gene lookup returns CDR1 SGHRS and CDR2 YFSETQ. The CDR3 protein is CASSWTSRDEQFF. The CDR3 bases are TGCGCCAGCAGCTGGACTAGTCGCGATGAGCAGTTCTTC. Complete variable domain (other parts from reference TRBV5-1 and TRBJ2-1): KAGVTQTPRYLIKTRGQQVTLSCSPISGHRSVSWYQQTPGQGLQFLFEYFSETQRNKGNFPGRFSGRQFSNSRSEMNVSTLELGDSALYLCASSWTSRDEQFFGPGTRLTVL.

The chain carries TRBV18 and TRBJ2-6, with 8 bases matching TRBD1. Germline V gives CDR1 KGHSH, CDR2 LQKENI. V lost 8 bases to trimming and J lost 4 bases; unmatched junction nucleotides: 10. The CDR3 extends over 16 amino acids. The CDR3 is CASPLQGARGANVLTF. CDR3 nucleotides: TGTGCCAGCCCTCTGCAGGGGGCAAGGGGGGCCAACGTCCTGACTTTC.

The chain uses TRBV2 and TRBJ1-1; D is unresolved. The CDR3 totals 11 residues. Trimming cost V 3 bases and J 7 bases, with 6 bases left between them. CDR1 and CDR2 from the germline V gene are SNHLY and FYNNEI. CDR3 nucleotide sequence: TGTGCCAGCAGTGACTGGGGTGAAGCTTTCTTT. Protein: CASSDWGEAFF.

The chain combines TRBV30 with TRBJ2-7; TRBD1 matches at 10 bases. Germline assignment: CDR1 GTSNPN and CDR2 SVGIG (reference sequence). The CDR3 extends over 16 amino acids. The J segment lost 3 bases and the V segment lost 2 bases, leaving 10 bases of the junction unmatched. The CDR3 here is CAWSPNYDRGHYEQYF. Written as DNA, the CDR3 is TGTGCCTGGAGTCCCAATTACGACAGGGGGCACTACGAGCAGTACTTC.

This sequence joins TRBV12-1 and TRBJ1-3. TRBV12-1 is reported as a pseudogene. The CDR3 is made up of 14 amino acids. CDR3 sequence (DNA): TGTGCCAGCACCCGGCACGGCTCTGGAAACACCATATATTTT. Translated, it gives CASTRHGSGNTIYF.

The CDR3 loop reads CASSISHPPPEAFF. CDR3 in DNA: TGTGCCAGTAGTATAAGTCACCCGCCCCCTGAAGCTTTCTTT. The chain is built from TRBV19 and TRBJ1-1; D not resolved. The CDR3 spans 14 residues. Trimming cost V 2 bases and J 6 bases, with 13 bases left between them. Germline CDR1 and CDR2: LNHDA and SQIVND (reference sequence).

DNA of the CDR3: TGTGCCAGCAGTGAGTCCAGTTGGAATGAGCAGTTCTTC. Translation gives CASSESSWNEQFF. The gene calls are TRBV2 and TRBJ2-1, with D unclear. This CDR3 comprises 13 residues. The germline V and J ends were trimmed by 3 bases and 7 bases, with 10 bases remaining between them. From germline, CDR1 is SNHLY and CDR2 FYNNEI.

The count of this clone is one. CDR3 amino acids: CASSSAGPIYEQYF. CDR3 sequence (DNA): TGTGCCAGCAGCTCCGCGGGTCCGATCTACGAGCAGTACTTC. This chain joins TRBV5-6 and TRBJ2-7; a weak D match, TRBD2 (5 bases). V dropped 3 bases and J dropped 3 bases, with 13 bases sitting between them. The germline gives CDR1 SGHDT, CDR2 YYEEEE. The CDR3 is 14 amino acids.

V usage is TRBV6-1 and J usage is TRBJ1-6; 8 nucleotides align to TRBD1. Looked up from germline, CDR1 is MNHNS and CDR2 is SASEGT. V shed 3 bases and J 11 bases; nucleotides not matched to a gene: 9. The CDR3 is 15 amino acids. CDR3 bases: TGTGCCAGCAGTGATGGCAGGGGGCTGTTGCCACCCCTCCACTTT. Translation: CASSDGRGLLPPLHF.

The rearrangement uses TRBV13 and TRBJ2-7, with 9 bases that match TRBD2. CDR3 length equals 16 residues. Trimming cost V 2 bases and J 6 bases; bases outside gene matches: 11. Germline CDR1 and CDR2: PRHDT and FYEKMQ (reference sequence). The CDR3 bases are TGTGCCAGCAGCTTAAGACTTGGGCTAGCGGGGTGCGAGCAGTACTTC. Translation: CASSLRLGLAGCEQYF.

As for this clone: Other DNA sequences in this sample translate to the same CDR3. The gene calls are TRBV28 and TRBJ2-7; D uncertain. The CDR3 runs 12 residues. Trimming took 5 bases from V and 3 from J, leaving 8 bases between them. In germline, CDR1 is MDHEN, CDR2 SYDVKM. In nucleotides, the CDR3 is TGTGCCAGCAGTCCGATCGGCTACGAGCAGTACTTC. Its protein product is CASSPIGYEQYF.

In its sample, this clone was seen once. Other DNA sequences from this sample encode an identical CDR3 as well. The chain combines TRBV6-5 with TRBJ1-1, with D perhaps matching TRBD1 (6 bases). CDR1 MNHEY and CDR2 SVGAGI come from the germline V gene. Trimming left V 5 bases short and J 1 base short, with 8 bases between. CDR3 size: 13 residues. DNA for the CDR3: TGTGCCAGCAGTGCGGGACAGAACACTGAAGCTTTCTTT. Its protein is CASSAGQNTEAFF.

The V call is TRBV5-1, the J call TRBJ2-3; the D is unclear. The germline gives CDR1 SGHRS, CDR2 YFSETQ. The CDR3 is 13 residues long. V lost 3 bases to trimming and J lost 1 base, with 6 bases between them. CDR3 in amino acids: CASSSLGTDTQYF. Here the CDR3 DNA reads TGCGCCAGCAGCTCATTAGGCACAGATACGCAGTATTTT.

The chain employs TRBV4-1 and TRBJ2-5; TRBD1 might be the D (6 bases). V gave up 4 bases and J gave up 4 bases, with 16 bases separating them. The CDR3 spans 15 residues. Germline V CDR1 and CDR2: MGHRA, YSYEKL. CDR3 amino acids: CASSLLRGERETQYF. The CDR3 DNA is TGCGCCAGCAGCCTCCTCAGGGGTGAGCGAGAGACCCAGTACTTC.

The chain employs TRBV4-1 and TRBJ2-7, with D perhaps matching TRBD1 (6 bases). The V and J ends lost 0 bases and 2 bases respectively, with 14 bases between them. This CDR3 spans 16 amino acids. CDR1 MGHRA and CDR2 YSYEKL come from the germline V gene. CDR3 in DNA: TGCGCCAGCAGCCAAGACGCGGCAGGGGCTACCTACGAGCAGTACTTC. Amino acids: CASSQDAAGATYEQYF.

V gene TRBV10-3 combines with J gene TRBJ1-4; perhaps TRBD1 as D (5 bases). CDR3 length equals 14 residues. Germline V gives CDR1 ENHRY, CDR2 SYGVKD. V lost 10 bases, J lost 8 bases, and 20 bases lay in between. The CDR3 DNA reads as TGTGCCACGTCCCCGGAGGGGAGGAGGGAAAAACTGTTTTTT. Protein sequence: CATSPEGRREKLFF.

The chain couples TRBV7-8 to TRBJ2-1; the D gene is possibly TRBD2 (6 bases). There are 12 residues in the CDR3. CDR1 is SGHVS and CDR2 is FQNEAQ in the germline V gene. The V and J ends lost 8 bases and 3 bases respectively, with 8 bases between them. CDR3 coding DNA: TGTGCCAGCTCGGGGGACTACAATGAGCAGTTCTTC. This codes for CASSGDYNEQFF.

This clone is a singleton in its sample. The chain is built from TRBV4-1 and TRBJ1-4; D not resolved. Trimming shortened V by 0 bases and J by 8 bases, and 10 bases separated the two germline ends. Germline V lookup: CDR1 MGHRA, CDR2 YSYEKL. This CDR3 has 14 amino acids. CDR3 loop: CASSQDSLEEKLFF. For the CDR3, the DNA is TGCGCCAGCAGCCAAGACAGCCTGGAGGAAAAACTGTTTTTT.

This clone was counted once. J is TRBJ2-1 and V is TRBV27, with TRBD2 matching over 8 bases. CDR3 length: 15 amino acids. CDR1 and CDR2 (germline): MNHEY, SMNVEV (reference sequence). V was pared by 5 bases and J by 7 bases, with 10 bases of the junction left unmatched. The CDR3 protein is CASSTTAGALNEQFF. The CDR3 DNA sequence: TGTGCCAGCAGTACCACAGCGGGAGCCCTAAATGAGCAGTTCTTC.

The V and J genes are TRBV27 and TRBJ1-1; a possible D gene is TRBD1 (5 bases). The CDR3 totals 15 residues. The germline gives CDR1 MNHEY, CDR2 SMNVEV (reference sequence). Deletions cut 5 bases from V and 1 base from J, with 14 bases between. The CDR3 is CASSHRQTANTEAFF. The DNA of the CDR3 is TGTGCCAGCAGTCACAGACAGACGGCGAACACTGAAGCTTTCTTT.